Listed here are 32 T cell receptor beta chains from one sample, sequenced in a study of cytomegalovirus exposure and HLA in healthy donors. PCR involved 60 Vbeta and 13 Jbeta primers. Repertoires were generated with immunoSEQ multiplex PCR, while TCRdb's copy carries only in-frame clones and drops some. Among some 170,000 clones listed, roughly a tenth were seen once. The sequenced sample was PBMCs. These receptors all come from a woman in her 30s in good health and CMV-seropositive.

This clone occurred a few times. The CDR3 sequence is CASSYRLVDEQFF. Written as DNA, the CDR3 is TGTGCCAGCAGTTATCGACTAGTAGATGAGCAGTTCTTC. The gene calls are TRBV6-4 and TRBJ2-1, with D maybe TRBD2 (6 bases). The CDR3 has 13 residues. Deletions cut 5 bases from V and 8 bases from J, with 13 bases between. In germline, CDR1 is MRHNA, CDR2 SNTAGT.

This clone was counted only a few times. The CDR3 loop reads CASRKPGQGREKLFF. CDR3 nucleotides: TGTGCCAGCAGGAAGCCGGGACAGGGGCGTGAAAAACTGTTTTTT. This chain connects TRBV2 to TRBJ1-4; the match to TRBD1 covers 10 bases. V shed 6 bases and J 7 bases; nucleotides not matched to a gene: 8. This CDR3 has 15 residues. In germline, CDR1 is SNHLY, CDR2 FYNNEI.

There are a few counts of this clone. The chain carries TRBV6-1 and TRBJ2-7, with 7 nucleotides matching TRBD2. The germline V gene has CDR1 MNHNS and CDR2 SASEGT. This CDR3 has 16 residues. V shed 2 bases, J shed 5 bases, and the junction held 12 bases outside the gene matches. CDR3 in amino acids: CASSELRGTTKDEQYF. The CDR3 DNA sequence: TGTGCCAGCAGTGAACTGAGAGGGACTACGAAGGACGAGCAGTACTTC.

The sample holds a few counts of this clone. The genes are TRBV10-1 and TRBJ2-2; 7 nucleotides agree with TRBD1. Trimming removed 0 bases from V and 3 bases from J; junction bases left unmatched: 1. CDR3 length equals 15 residues. Germline CDR1 WNHNN, CDR2 SYGVQD (reference sequence). The DNA of the CDR3 is TGCGCCAGCAGTGAGTCGACAGGGCACACCGGGGAGCTGTTTTTT. Translating gives CASSESTGHTGELFF.

This clone has more than one count but fewer than ten. The CDR3 loop reads CASSSIASGPSTDTQYF. The CDR3 DNA follows: TGTGCCAGCAGTTCCATTGCTAGCGGGCCAAGCACAGATACGCAGTATTTT. This chain connects TRBV2 to TRBJ2-3, with 8 bases that match TRBD2. There are 17 residues in the CDR3. Unmatched junction bases numbered 10, after V lost 5 bases and J lost 0 bases. The germline V gene encodes CDR1 SNHLY and CDR2 FYNNEI.

The table lists this clone with a few counts. The junction departs from germline at one end; a sequencing error may be responsible. The chain joins TRBV13 to TRBJ1-3, with a possible D match to TRBD1 (6 bases). Germline-derived CDR1 and CDR2 are PRHDT and FYEKMQ (reference sequence). The CDR3 has 16 amino acids. In nucleotides, the CDR3 is TGTGCCAGCAGCTTTATGGGGGCGGGCATAGGAAGCACCATATATTTT. It is translated as CASSFMGAGIGSTIYF.

This chain connects TRBV10-2 to TRBJ2-1, with 7 bases identical to TRBD2. The CDR3 runs to 15 residues. V lost 7 bases, J lost 3 bases, and 9 bases stayed unmatched. CDR1 WSHSY and CDR2 SAAADI come from the germline V gene. CDR3 region: CASTPRAGVYNEQFF. The CDR3, as DNA: TGCGCCAGCACCCCACGGGCGGGAGTCTACAATGAGCAGTTCTTC.

J is TRBJ1-1 and V is TRBV7-9, with 10 bases aligning to TRBD1. This CDR3 is 13 amino acids long. Germline CDR1 SEHNR, CDR2 FQNEAQ (reference sequence). V trimming: 7 bases; J trimming: 3 bases; junction bases outside the gene matches: 2. The DNA of the CDR3 is TGTGCCAGCATCGGGACAGGGGACACTGAAGCTTTCTTT. As protein: CASIGTGDTEAFF.

This clone was detected only a few times. The J gene is TRBJ2-2, the V gene TRBV6-1, with 12 nucleotides matching TRBD2. The length of the CDR3 is 18 residues. Germline trimming cut 0 bases from V and 6 bases from J; bases unmatched to any gene: 8. Germline loops: CDR1 MNHNS, CDR2 SASEGT. The CDR3 protein is CASSEAPLSSGRAGELFF. In nucleotides, the CDR3 is TGTGCCAGCAGTGAAGCGCCCCTTTCTAGCGGGAGGGCCGGGGAGCTGTTTTTT.

This sequence joins TRBV2 and TRBJ1-1; 7 nucleotides agree with TRBD1. V was clipped by 3 bases and J by 14 bases; unmatched bases: 6. Germline V gene data show CDR1 as SNHLY and CDR2 as FYNNEI. The CDR3 contains 11 residues. CDR3 bases: TGTGCCAGCAGTGATGGGGACAGCCCGTTCTTT. The encoded protein is CASSDGDSPFF.

The rearrangement joins TRBV5-1 to TRBJ2-5; D is undetermined. V lost 0 bases to trimming and J lost 4 bases, with 10 bases between them. Germline V gives CDR1 SGHRS, CDR2 YFSETQ. The CDR3 has 14 amino acids. CDR3 DNA: TGCGCCAGCAGCTTGGATAAGTTGAGAGAGACCCAGTACTTC. Translating gives CASSLDKLRETQYF.

This chain links TRBV2 with TRBJ2-7; D is perhaps TRBD2 (5 bases). The V gene's germline CDR1 is SNHLY and CDR2 FYNNEI. The length of the CDR3 is 15 residues. Trimming stripped 3 bases from V and 2 bases from J, with 14 bases between. CDR3 amino acids: CASSESGAAPYEQYF. The CDR3, as DNA: TGTGCCAGCAGTGAGAGCGGAGCGGCGCCCTACGAGCAGTACTTC.

This sequence joins TRBV6-1 and TRBJ1-2; D possibly corresponds to TRBD1 (6 bases). The CDR3 is 16 residues long. Per the germline V gene, CDR1 is MNHNS and CDR2 is SASEGT. Between the trimmed V and J ends, which lost 0 bases and 3 bases, there was a span of 14 bases. The CDR3 sequence is CASSEAVQGFYYGYTF. The CDR3 region has the DNA TGTGCCAGCAGTGAAGCGGTACAGGGCTTTTACTATGGCTACACCTTC.

This clone was detected only a few times. The rearrangement uses TRBV27 and TRBJ2-7; a possible D gene is TRBD1 (6 bases). The V gene lost 3 bases and the J gene lost 3 bases, with 18 bases spanning the gap. The germline V gene encodes CDR1 MNHEY and CDR2 SMNVEV (reference sequence). The length of the CDR3 is 16 residues. CDR3 nucleotides: TGTGCCAGCAGTTTCTATCCGGACAGCCCCGGCTACGAGCAGTACTTC. Protein sequence: CASSFYPDSPGYEQYF.

There are a few counts of this clone. The J gene is TRBJ2-1, the V gene TRBV6-5; 9 bases agree with TRBD2. J was trimmed by 6 bases and V by 7 bases; bases with no gene match: 10. In germline, CDR1 is MNHEY, CDR2 SVGAGI. The CDR3 sequence is 15 residues long. CDR3 sequence: CASTSLGLASNEQFF. The DNA for the CDR3 is TGTGCCAGCACCTCCCTCGGACTAGCGAGCAATGAGCAGTTCTTC.

This clone has more than one count but fewer than ten. This chain links TRBV6-5 with TRBJ1-3; 7 nucleotides line up with TRBD1. This CDR3 comprises 15 residues. The V gene end was trimmed by 6 bases and the J gene end by 8 bases; junction bases not matched to a gene: 13. Germline assignment: CDR1 MNHEY and CDR2 SVGAGI. The chain's CDR3 is CASRMTGSNRDTIYF. The CDR3 nucleotides read TGTGCCAGCAGAATGACAGGGAGTAATAGGGACACCATATATTTT.

This clone was found a few times. The gene calls are TRBV7-8 and TRBJ1-3; D remains unclear. Trimming cost V 1 base and J 6 bases, with 10 bases left between them. The CDR3 length is 14 residues. Germline CDR1 reads SGHVS; CDR2 reads FQNEAQ. The CDR3 DNA is TGTGCCAGCAGCTTAGGGCAGGTTTTAAACACCATATATTTT. As protein: CASSLGQVLNTIYF.

This chain joins TRBV5-1 and TRBJ2-7; a possible D gene is TRBD1 (5 bases). CDR1 is SGHRS, CDR2 YFSETQ, per germline. The CDR3 spans 14 residues. V dropped 4 bases and J dropped 2 bases, with 13 bases sitting between them. The CDR3, as DNA: TGCGCCAGCAGCCTGACAGTCGACACCTACGAGCAGTACTTC. This gives the protein CASSLTVDTYEQYF.

This clone was observed a few times. The chain uses TRBV29-1 and TRBJ1-1; no clear D. Germline V gene lookup returns CDR1 SQVTM and CDR2 ANQGSEA. V dropped 3 bases and J dropped 3 bases, with 5 bases sitting between them. The CDR3 totals 11 residues. The CDR3 sequence: CSVDPDTEAFF. CDR3 DNA: TGCAGCGTTGATCCAGACACTGAAGCTTTCTTT.

J is TRBJ2-5 and V is TRBV7-9, with 10 bases that match TRBD1. The J call may be faulty, since TRBJ2-7 better matches the DNA end. CDR3 length: 14 amino acids. The germline CDR1 and CDR2 sequences are SEHNR and FQNEAQ (reference sequence). The chain's CDR3 is CASSFWTGGNEQYF. CDR3 nucleotide sequence: TGTGCCAGCAGCTTCTGGACAGGGGGAAACGAGCAGTACTTC.

The rearrangement uses TRBV7-3 and TRBJ2-1, with D possibly matching TRBD1 (5 bases). There are 15 residues in the CDR3. The ends were cut back, 3 bases at V and 7 bases at J, with 16 bases in the middle. Germline V lookup: CDR1 SGHTA, CDR2 FQGTGA. This CDR3 is CASSFIGANRNEQFF. CDR3 in DNA: TGTGCCAGCAGCTTTATTGGGGCCAATAGGAATGAGCAGTTCTTC.

The genes are TRBV2 and TRBJ2-5; D possibly corresponds to TRBD1 (6 bases). V lost 6 bases and J 5 bases, leaving 16 bases between the germline ends. From germline, CDR1 is SNHLY and CDR2 FYNNEI. The CDR3 contains 14 residues. Here the CDR3 DNA reads TGTGCCAGCAGGCTTCCAGGGACATGGGAGACCCAGTACTTC. Its translation: CASRLPGTWETQYF.

This clone showed up just a few times. The chain links TRBV4-1 to TRBJ2-1; a weak D match, TRBD2 (5 bases). This CDR3 comprises 13 residues. Germline V lookup: CDR1 MGHRA, CDR2 YSYEKL. Between the trimmed V and J ends, which lost 0 bases and 8 bases, there was a span of 8 bases. CDR3 in amino acids: CASSQERVDEQFF. CDR3 DNA sequence: TGCGCCAGCAGCCAAGAGCGGGTGGATGAGCAGTTCTTC.

This clone appeared a few times. DNA for the CDR3: TGCAGCGGTTCGCGAAGCACTGAAGCTTTCTTT. Translation: CSGSRSTEAFF. The V gene is TRBV29-1, the J gene TRBJ1-1, with D uncertain. Germline V gene sequence: CDR1 SQVTM, CDR2 ANQGSEA. Trimming shortened V by 7 bases and J by 4 bases, and 10 bases separated the two germline ends. The CDR3 covers 11 residues.

This clone was counted only a few times. V gene TRBV14 combines with J gene TRBJ2-5, with TRBD2 identical over 9 bases. After removal of 8 bases from V and 0 bases from J, the junction contained 7 bases not matched to a gene. There are 15 residues in the CDR3. CDR1 and CDR2 (germline): SGHDN, FVKESK. The CDR3 spells CASRRGRGDQETQYF. CDR3 nucleotides: TGTGCCAGCCGCCGCGGGAGGGGTGACCAAGAGACCCAGTACTTC.

This clone was seen a few times. This rearrangement joins TRBV6-1 to TRBJ1-4; D is perhaps TRBD1 (5 bases). The CDR3 has 14 residues. Germline CDR1 is MNHNS and CDR2 is SASEGT. V dropped 8 bases and J dropped 0 bases, with 10 bases sitting between them. CDR3 region: CASEDSATNEKLFF. As DNA, the CDR3 is TGTGCCAGCGAAGACAGTGCAACTAATGAAAAACTGTTTTTT.

There are a few counts of this clone. J is TRBJ2-7 and V is TRBV5-1; 8 bases align to TRBD2. The J segment lost 2 bases and the V segment lost 5 bases, leaving 6 bases of the junction unmatched. Per germline, CDR1 SGHRS and CDR2 YFSETQ. The length of the CDR3 is 14 residues. CDR3 loop: CASRETSAAYEQYF. As DNA, the CDR3 is TGCGCCAGCAGAGAGACTAGCGCCGCCTACGAGCAGTACTTC.

This clone was detected only a few times. The chain is built from TRBV30 and TRBJ1-1; unclear D gene. The CDR3 is made up of 14 amino acids. V lost 3 bases and J 1 base, leaving 12 bases between the germline ends. Germline CDR1 GTSNPN, CDR2 SVGIG (reference sequence). The CDR3 sequence: CAWSLKYKNTEAFF. For the CDR3, the DNA is TGTGCCTGGAGCCTTAAATATAAGAACACTGAAGCTTTCTTT.

The V gene is TRBV10-3, the J gene TRBJ2-1, with D uncertain. CDR3 length: 16 residues. CDR1 is ENHRY, CDR2 SYGVKD, per germline. V shed 0 bases and J shed 3 bases, with 12 bases lying between them. CDR3 nucleotide sequence: TGTGCCATCAGTGAGTCGCGACTTACTATCTACAATGAGCAGTTCTTC. It translates to CAISESRLTIYNEQFF.

This clone was picked up a small number of times. The chain has TRBV11-2 and TRBJ2-5; no reliable D call. Trimming took off 3 bases at V and 5 bases at J, with 7 bases between the two ends. Germline V gives CDR1 SGHAT, CDR2 FQNNGV. This CDR3 spans 12 amino acids. In DNA form, the CDR3 reads TGTGCCAGCAGCTTGAGGTGGGAGACCCAGTACTTC. As protein: CASSLRWETQYF.

This clone occurred a few times. The V call is TRBV30, the J call TRBJ2-2; the D gene is possibly TRBD2 (6 bases). V was shortened by 1 base and J by 4 bases, with 16 bases between the two germline ends. CDR3 length: 16 residues. Germline V gene sequence: CDR1 GTSNPN, CDR2 SVGIG (reference sequence). Here the CDR3 reads CAWSDGGKFATGELFF. The CDR3, as DNA: TGTGCCTGGAGTGATGGCGGGAAGTTTGCCACCGGGGAGCTGTTTTTT.

This clone has only a few counts. The chain has TRBV10-2 and TRBJ1-5, with D tentatively TRBD1 (6 bases). There are 13 residues in the CDR3. With 4 bases removed from V and 3 bases from J, the gap between germline ends came to 7 bases. The germline CDR1 and CDR2 sequences are WSHSY and SAAADI. The CDR3 DNA is TGCGCCAGCAGTGGACAGGCCAATCAGCCCCAGCATTTT. Protein product: CASSGQANQPQHF.